This record covers a single T cell receptor (beta chain). The antigen it recognizes is unknown. Base-call qualities are not available, and no considerably larger clone is one nucleotide away. The intended sense of this specimen's treatment or condition label: preoperative locoregional IRX-2 cytokine immunotherapy. The samples were obtained from a phase Ib study that tested preoperative, locoregional IRX-2 cytokine immunotherapy meant to prime immune responses. Patients with early-stage breast cancer who were given IRX-2 before surgery served as donors. The germline V gene yields MNHGY for CDR1 and SVAAGI for CDR2. Between the V and J ends, shortened by 11 bases and 3 bases respectively, the junction contains 17 bases. The CDR3 has 13 amino acids, counting the end cysteine and phenylalanine. Only the CDR3 DNA stays, 39 bases, in frame from base 1. This specimen comes from a study of preoperative IRX-2 immunotherapy in early breast cancer (dated by TCRdb to between 2017 and 2020).

The library was obtained by the immunoSEQ multiplex PCR assay. In its TCRdb copy, this immuneACCESS table keeps in-frame sequences only and misses some clones. Where compared with another copy, unresolved V genes explain less than half of these, and the others have no known cause. The sample data list 15,000 to 25,000 clones, and roughly 80% of these were observed just once. The ten most abundant clones make up approximately 1.1% of the sample. The receptor's source is a human donor with breast cancer. The sequence links TRBV6-9 to TRBJ2-7; the D gene is perhaps TRBD2, from 6 matching bases. The starting material was lymph node tissue, obtained after IRX-2 immunotherapy. For the CDR3, the sequence is CAARAPGGYEQYF. In nucleotides, the sequence is TGTGCCGCCCGGGCCCCCGGGGGCTACGAGCAGTACTTC.